These T cell receptor beta chains were read from a single sample in a study of CD8 T cells in Susac syndrome. Using its own MiXCR run on the immunoSEQ multiplex PCR reads, TCRdb lists one record per CDR3 protein. This sample has some 110,000 distinct CDR3 sequences, with just under 95% found just once. Specimen: CD8+ T cells from PBMCs. These receptors came from a human donor with Susac syndrome. CDR3s include the opening cysteine and the closing phenylalanine or tryptophan. Only some rows state a clone size, as once, few, many or a class for expanded clones.

J	size	V	CDR3
TRBJ2-7	once	TRBV5-5	CASSPAGAGGYEQYF
TRBJ2-1	.	TRBV6-5	CASSQDSGDEQFF
TRBJ2-3	once	TRBV27	CASSLPTGGSTDTQYF
TRBJ2-5	.	TRBV4-1	CASSQVGKQGETQYF
TRBJ2-7	.	TRBV25-1	CASGTYEQYF
TRBJ2-2	.	TRBV5-6	CASSSTGSPRELFF
TRBJ1-2	.	TRBV19	CASDQPGQGNYGYTF
TRBJ2-7	.	TRBV7-9	CASSWASEGREQYF
TRBJ2-7	.	TRBV29-1	CSVGGQAYEQYF
TRBJ1-4	.	TRBV13	CASSFDRNEKLFF
TRBJ2-7	.	TRBV5-1	CASSRFSEQYF
TRBJ2-1	once	TRBV12-3/TRBV12-4	CASSPGTSGGPFNEQFF
TRBJ2-4	.	TRBV3-1	CASSDAGQGNIQYF
TRBJ2-3	.	TRBV29-1	CSVGGGDSRTDTQYF
TRBJ2-5	.	TRBV14	CASTRDGSQETQYF
TRBJ2-1	.	TRBV13	CASSPRLAGYNEQFF
TRBJ1-1	.	TRBV29-1	CSVEVGEVVAFF
TRBJ1-1	.	TRBV7-8	CASSLFPDSPNTEAFF
TRBJ2-7	.	TRBV7-6	CASSHRDGAYEQYF
TRBJ1-5	.	TRBV2	CASSGWGYSNQPQHF
TRBJ1-2	once	TRBV9	CASSVRGGSNYGYTF
TRBJ1-5	once	TRBV27	CASSFSGENQPQHF
TRBJ2-1	.	TRBV18	CASSPPERVGWPYNEQFF
TRBJ2-3	.	TRBV12-3/TRBV12-4	CASSGTAVTDTQYF
TRBJ2-7	.	TRBV29-1	CSVVDSSYEQYF
TRBJ1-5	few	TRBV6-5	CASSSPAEVNGDQPQHF
TRBJ2-7	.	TRBV5-1	CASSLEQVSYEQYF
TRBJ1-2	.	TRBV20-1	CSARLLGANGYTF
TRBJ2-2	.	TRBV13	CASSQDSHGELFF
TRBJ1-5	.	TRBV4-3	CASSQEGSQPQHF
TRBJ2-7	.	TRBV19	CASSITPQGNEQYF
TRBJ2-4	.	TRBV20-1	CSAWGYENIQYF
TRBJ2-5	.	TRBV13	CASSLTSEETQYF
TRBJ1-1	.	TRBV5-4	CASSGEYRGEAFF
TRBJ2-7	.	TRBV20-1	CSARTDESYEQYF
TRBJ1-2	.	TRBV5-4	CASSWDRGLVGYTF
TRBJ2-7	.	TRBV6-5	CASTNGGYEQYF
TRBJ1-4	.	TRBV20-1	CSARDVGLGEKLFF
TRBJ2-7	.	TRBV7-8	CASSLGGVGRSYEQYF
TRBJ1-1	.	TRBV9	CASSAVGGTEAFF
TRBJ1-1	.	TRBV3-1	CASSQTGVTEAFF
TRBJ1-2	.	TRBV20-1	CSARVITTRGYTF
TRBJ2-1	once	TRBV15	CATSREPDYNEQFF
TRBJ1-2	.	TRBV27	CASSLGRGRGYTF
TRBJ2-2	.	TRBV9	CASSIRDRGGTGELFF
TRBJ2-6	.	TRBV4-2	CASRPGTGANVLTF
TRBJ1-5	.	TRBV20-1	CSARLATSLPNQPQHF
TRBJ2-1	.	TRBV7-6	CASSLGALRDEQFF
TRBJ2-1	.	TRBV25-1	CASSTVPGDHEQFF
TRBJ1-2	.	TRBV15	CATSRDLGQFNYGYTF
TRBJ1-1	.	TRBV2	CANDRDRGAFF
TRBJ2-7	.	TRBV7-9	CASSARDSHNYEQYF
TRBJ1-1	.	TRBV27	CASSFYTGSGAEAFF
TRBJ1-2	.	TRBV25-1	CASSIAFGQGRNGYTF